The clone carrying this T cell receptor beta chain appeared a few times. Primed by a sample-barcoded 5' primer and a J-beta primer mix, a second PCR proceeded for about 6 to 12 cycles. MiXCR, run by TCRdb on the 5' RACE reads, gives a single entry per CDR3 protein. Of more than 550,000 distinct CDR3 sequences listed, about a fifth are singletons. This sample stems from a study of blood T cells in healthy people across ages. From germline, CDR1 is SGDLS and CDR2 YYNGEE. The ends were cut back, 7 bases at V and 4 bases at J, with 12 bases in the middle. The CDR3 runs 13 residues. The chain combines TRBV9 with TRBJ2-1, with unresolved D. The source of this sequence is a man aged 65-85 years in good health. The sequenced sample consisted of blood. CDR3 coding DNA: TGTGCCAGCGGAGAGACGGTGTACAATGAGCAGTTCTTC. Encoded protein: CASGETVYNEQFF.